This T cell receptor beta chain originates from a study of graft-versus-host responses after intestinal transplantation. Across the study: Every transplant recipient was induced with anti-thymocyte globulin, then maintained on tacrolimus and steroids for two to three years. Whole-study results and caveats: GvH clones occurred in recipient marrow; some first appeared in ileum or blood. Circulating GvH clones peaking coincided with falling HvG clones soon after transplant.

TCRdb's copy holds only in-frame clones and misses some; the assay was immunoSEQ multiplex PCR. The sample lists just over 70,000 clones, approximately 80% occurring once. CDR3 length equals 15 residues. V was pared by 2 bases and J by 8 bases, with 7 bases of the junction left unmatched. CDR1 is SGHVS and CDR2 is FQNEAQ in the germline V gene. Comment on this clone: Its matching antigen is unknown.

This TCR derives from a human donor who was the organ donor for an intestinal transplant. The sample consisted of unstimulated CD4+ T cells sorted from spleen or lymph node cells, taken before transplant. The chain joins TRBV7-8 to TRBJ2-1, with 9 bases lining up with TRBD2. The CDR3 DNA is TGTGCCAGCAGCTTATGGCGGGGGGGTCCTCATGAGCAGTTCTTC. It translates to CASSLWRGGPHEQFF. The full variable domain, rest sourced from reference TRBV7-8 and TRBJ2-1, is GAGVSQSPRYKVAKRGQDVALRCDPISGHVSLFWYQQALGQGPEFLTYFQNEAQLDKSGLPSDRFFAERPEGSVSTLKIQRTQQEDSAVYLCASSLWRGGPHEQFFGPGTRLTVL.